Listed below are T cell receptor beta chains from one sample, sequenced in a study of T cell responses to AZD1222 COVID-19 vaccine. Assay: immunoSEQ multiplex PCR; the TCRdb copy retains only in-frame clones and omits some. Of about 150,000 clones listed, 90% were seen once; the top ten hold less than 2%. The source material was peripheral blood, sampled on day 0 of AZD1222 vaccination. Receptor source: an adult in good health. CDR3s include the opening cysteine and the closing phenylalanine or tryptophan. A D gene is named only where the DNA matches it firmly. A row's size may be missing; if present it is once, few, many or a size class.

d_gene	abundance	j_gene	v_gene	CDR3nt	CDR3aa
TRBD2	.	TRBJ2-1	TRBV9	TGTGCCAGCAGCGTATGGACTAGCGGCATCGGCGATAATGAGCAGTTCTTC	CASSVWTSGIGDNEQFF
TRBD2	.	TRBJ2-5	TRBV6-1	TGTGCCAGCAGTGGGAGAAGGCTAGCGGGACCGAAGGGTGAGACCCAGTACTTC	CASSGRRLAGPKGETQYF
.	once	TRBJ2-1	TRBV4-1	TGCGCCAGCAGCCAAGTGGTCCTAGGCGGCAATGAGCAGTTCTTC	CASSQVVLGGNEQFF
TRBD1	.	TRBJ2-7	TRBV18	TGTGCCAGCTCACCGCAAACCGGGACAGGAGGCGAGCAGTACTTC	CASSPQTGTGGEQYF
TRBD1	.	TRBJ1-2	TRBV7-9	TGTGCCAGCAGCTTACTGACAGGGGGCCCTGGCTACACCTTC	CASSLLTGGPGYTF
.	.	TRBJ2-1	TRBV16	TGTGCCAGCAGCCAACCGGACATCTACAATGAGCAGTTCTTC	CASSQPDIYNEQFF
.	.	TRBJ1-2	TRBV12-3/TRBV12-4	TGTGCCAGCAGTCTTGGGACAATGATTGGCTACACCTTC	CASSLGTMIGYTF
.	.	TRBJ1-2	TRBV6-2/TRBV6-3	TGTGCCAGCAGTTACCCCGGGACGGACTATGGCTACACCTTC	CASSYPGTDYGYTF
.	few	TRBJ1-6	TRBV30	TGTGCCTGGAGGGCCGGGACCTCCAGCTCCTATAATTCACCCCTCCACTTT	CAWRAGTSSSYNSPLHF
.	once	TRBJ2-1	TRBV7-8	TGTGCCAGCAGCCGTGGTGTTGAGCAGTTCTTC	CASSRGVEQFF
.	.	TRBJ1-6	TRBV14	TGTGCCAGCAGCCCCCAACCTAATTCACCCCTCCACTTT	CASSPQPNSPLHF
TRBD1	once	TRBJ1-2	TRBV10-3	TGTGCCATCAGTGAGTCTGACGGGACAGGGCCTGGCTACACCTTC	CAISESDGTGPGYTF
TRBD1	.	TRBJ1-1	TRBV24-1	TGTGCCACCAGTTCTCAGGGGGGCACTGAAGCTTTCTTT	CATSSQGGTEAFF
.	.	TRBJ1-3	TRBV4-1	TGCGCCAGCAGCCAAGATCCTGGAGACACCATATATTTT	CASSQDPGDTIYF
TRBD2	.	TRBJ2-7	TRBV2	TGTGCCAGCAGAGACCTAAGCGGGGCAGCCTACGAGCAGTACTTC	CASRDLSGAAYEQYF
.	.	TRBJ2-7	TRBV28	TGTGCCAGCAGTTTGGGGGGGGCGGGAGAGCCCTACGAGCAGTACTTC	CASSLGGAGEPYEQYF
TRBD2	once	TRBJ2-2	TRBV28	TGTGCCAGCAGTTTGCTAGCGGGAGTAACCGGGGAGCTGTTTTTT	CASSLLAGVTGELFF
.	.	TRBJ1-6	TRBV9	TGTGCCAGCAGTTCTAAGGGAGTCACCAATAATTCACCCCTCCACTTT	CASSSKGVTNNSPLHF
.	.	TRBJ2-7	TRBV4-3	TGCGCCAGCAGCCAAGAGGGGTGGCCAAGCGCCTACGAGCAGTACTTC	CASSQEGWPSAYEQYF
.	.	TRBJ1-1	TRBV4-1	TGCGCCAGCAGCCAAAAACCGACAGATAACACTGAAGCTTTCTTT	CASSQKPTDNTEAFF
.	.	TRBJ2-7	TRBV12-3/TRBV12-4	TGTGCCAGCAGCCCGGGACACACCTACGAGCAGTACTTC	CASSPGHTYEQYF
TRBD2	.	TRBJ2-5	TRBV7-8	TGTGCCAGCAGCTTAATTATTTTTCTTGCTAGCGGGCAAGAGACCCAGTACTTC	CASSLIIFLASGQETQYF
.	.	TRBJ2-7	TRBV29-1	TGCAGCGTAGAGACAGCCACCTACGAGCAGTACTTC	CSVETATYEQYF
TRBD1	.	TRBJ1-2	TRBV27	TGTGCCAGCAGTCCCCCTACCCTCGGACAGGCATACTATGGCTACACCTTC	CASSPPTLGQAYYGYTF
.	.	TRBJ2-3	TRBV28	TGTGCCAGCATCAAAAGGGCAGGGGCTAGCACAGATACGCAGTATTTT	CASIKRAGASTDTQYF
.	.	TRBJ2-6	TRBV6-1	TGTGCCAGCAGTGAGGTCCTCTCTGGGGCCAACGTCCTGACTTTC	CASSEVLSGANVLTF
.	.	TRBJ2-3	TRBV9	TGTGCCAGCAGCATCTCCGGGAGCACAGATACGCAGTATTTT	CASSISGSTDTQYF
.	.	TRBJ1-3	TRBV7-9	TGTGCCAGCAGCTTGACGAACTCTGGAAACACCATATATTTT	CASSLTNSGNTIYF
.	once	TRBJ2-7	TRBV9	TGTGCCAGCAGCGTAGAACGACAGTCGGGGGACTCTTCTTTCTTC	CASSVERQSGDSSFF
TRBD2	.	TRBJ2-1	TRBV9	TGTGCCAGCAGCGTAGCCGTGACTAGCGATGAGCAGTTCTTC	CASSVAVTSDEQFF
.	.	TRBJ2-7	TRBV6-5	TGTGCCAGCAGTTACAACAGGGAGACCTACGAGCAGTACTTC	CASSYNRETYEQYF
TRBD1	.	TRBJ2-1	TRBV14	TGTGCCAGCAGCCATTTACAGGGGAATCTTGAGCAGTTCTTC	CASSHLQGNLEQFF
.	.	TRBJ2-7	TRBV6-2/TRBV6-3	TGTGCCAGCAGTCGGGGGCCCTACGAGCAGTACTTC	CASSRGPYEQYF
.	.	TRBJ1-2	TRBV6-5	TGTGCCAGCAGTTACTCCCAAACCCTACCGCCCCATGGCTACACCTTC	CASSYSQTLPPHGYTF
.	.	TRBJ2-7	TRBV6-5	TGTGCCAGCAGTTATGCGAGGGCAGGGGACTACGAGCAGTACTTC	CASSYARAGDYEQYF
.	.	TRBJ2-1	TRBV7-2	TGTGCCAGCAGCCCAGACAATGAGCAGTTCTTC	CASSPDNEQFF
.	.	TRBJ2-3	TRBV28	TGTGCCAGCAGTTTCAGAGCGTGGTCGGTAGATACGCAGTATTTT	CASSFRAWSVDTQYF